The clone carrying this TCR beta chain occurred many times. No antigen is known for it. The source of the sample is a study of T cells in Graves' hyperthyroidism and ophthalmopathy. Study-level points and caveats: Most thyroid clonotypes that were expanded above 0.001 also turned up in blood. Ophthalmopathy and stable hyperthyroidism were separated by a 13 V-J model. Prediction of ophthalmopathy progression came a median roughly 6.4 months pre-onset.

Germline V lookup: CDR1 LNHDA, CDR2 SQIVND (reference sequence). This CDR3 comprises 14 residues. V was clipped by 5 bases and J by 6 bases, with 14 bases between them. Amplification targeted TCR beta CDR3 regions from RNA transcripts. The HTBI set primed first-round TCR CDR3 RT-PCR. TCRdb re-analysed the multiplex PCR reads in MiXCR, keeping a single row per CDR3 protein. The table shows 550,000 to 700,000 distinct CDR3 sequences, with more than 45% occurring only once. The chain is built from TRBV19 and TRBJ1-5; possibly TRBD1 for D (5 bases). The sequenced sample was peripheral blood or thyroid tissue (not recorded which). This receptor was taken from an adult woman with Graves' disease, either hyperthyroidism or ophthalmopathy (not recorded which). CDR3 bases: TGTGCCAGTAGTTTCGGGCAGGGAGGTCAGCCCCAGCATTTT. The encoded protein is CASSFGQGGQPQHF.